A selection of T cell receptor beta chains follows, all from one sample in a study of cytomegalovirus exposure and HLA in healthy donors. Produced via immunoSEQ multiplex PCR; TCRdb's table is partial and in-frame only. The sample has 20,000 to 30,000 clones; 75% to 80% are singletons. Sequencing was done on a sample of PBMCs. The receptors were sampled from a male donor in good health and CMV-seronegative. The conserved cysteine and the conserved F or W are not part of the CDR3 here.

v_gene	j_gene	CDR3aa
TRBV25-1	TRBJ2-7	ASSTRGASGRDEQY
TRBV2	TRBJ2-2	ARQTETNTGELF
TRBV9	TRBJ2-5	ASSSGSTETQY
TRBV25-1	.	AGPETSSYEQY
TRBV5-1	TRBJ2-3	ASSLDPEADTQY
TRBV7-8	TRBJ2-2	ASSRPSSGVNTGELF
TRBV6-5	TRBJ1-3	ASSYSRVFGNTIY
TRBV6-5	TRBJ2-7	ASSSPPSGGEQY
TRBV2	TRBJ1-5	ASSGLQSDQPQH
TRBV5-1	TRBJ2-5	ASSYAGTGKETQY
TRBV4-3	TRBJ2-3	ASSQDRGTDTQY
TRBV6-4	TRBJ2-5	ASSRIAGEQETQY
TRBV29-1	TRBJ2-1	SVSKGLAGGNEQF
TRBV19	TRBJ2-7	ASSIRARGKGRYEQY
TRBV6-5	TRBJ2-7	ASSYSGGLGYEQY
TRBV6-4	TRBJ2-3	ASSDDAGGNTDTQY
TRBV7-9	TRBJ2-3	ASSLERQRPSTDTQY
TRBV19	TRBJ2-2	ASYELGRNTGELF
TRBV9	TRBJ2-7	ASSVTGTSGYEQY
TRBV18	TRBJ2-7	ASSLTSGVHEQY